The present TCR beta chain was sequenced within a study of blood T cell repertoires in COVID-19. Study context: Nucleic acid was either cDNA or gDNA, and it came from T cells, B-cell-depleted T cells, or PBMCs.

After removal of 9 bases from V and 8 bases from J, the junction contained 13 bases not matched to a gene. CDR3 size: 14 residues. Germline-derived CDR1 and CDR2 are SGHVS and FQNEAQ. Seattle-derived patients entered the study during active infection and were followed longitudinally. Clones were read by immunoSEQ multiplex PCR, and TCRdb kept only the in-frame ones, dropping some. The sample lists approximately 56,000 clones; approximately 92% were seen once. The chain is built from TRBV7-8 and TRBJ2-1; 7 bases align to TRBD2. The sample taken for sequencing was peripheral blood. This sequence was found in a woman aged 60-75 years with COVID-19, enrolled during active disease. The CDR3 loop reads CASEAGVSSDEQFF. In DNA, the CDR3 is TGTGCCAGTGAGGCGGGAGTTTCGTCGGATGAGCAGTTCTTC.